Below, one T cell receptor beta chain is given with its context. The sample originates from a study of blood T cell repertoires in COVID-19. The authors' processing: Estimation of nucleated cell counts relied on the amplification of reference gene primers. Here immunoSEQ multiplex PCR was the method, and the copy in TCRdb shows in-frame clones only, minus some. V and J calls and clone size are those listed in that table; D and trimming were worked out from the DNA. This sample has approximately 400,000 clones, with approximately 91% found just once. Trimming left V 6 bases short and J 11 bases short, with 16 bases between. The CDR3 totals 12 residues.

The origin of this receptor is a woman between 40 and 50 years old who had been exposed to COVID-19. The V gene is TRBV12-3 or TRBV12-4, the J gene TRBJ1-1; weak D call: TRBD1 (6 bases). The sample comprised PBMCs or T cells enriched from blood (not recorded which). The CDR3 reads CASRRTGTPAFF. DNA for the CDR3: TGTGCCAGCAGGCGTACAGGGACCCCGGCTTTCTTT.